This T cell receptor (beta chain) was recorded in a study of response to subunit inactivated influenza vaccine. There are 14 residues in the CDR3. Germline V gives CDR1 SGHVS, CDR2 FQNEAQ. V was shortened by 0 bases and J by 5 bases, with 11 bases between the two germline ends. From the RT-PCR reads, TCRdb called clonotypes with MiXCR, one entry per CDR3 protein. The data contain about 580,000 distinct CDR3 sequences, around 13% of them singletons. This clonotype was observed many times. The receptor was isolated from a man aged 45-65 years who received an inactivated influenza vaccine. The chain uses TRBV7-8 and TRBJ2-7, with a possible D match to TRBD1 (5 bases). The sample in question was PBMCs from blood, obtained 12 days after vaccination. CDR3 DNA: TGTGCCAGCAGCTTAGCGGCAGGGCTCCACGAGCAGTACTTC. Translated, it gives CASSLAAGLHEQYF.